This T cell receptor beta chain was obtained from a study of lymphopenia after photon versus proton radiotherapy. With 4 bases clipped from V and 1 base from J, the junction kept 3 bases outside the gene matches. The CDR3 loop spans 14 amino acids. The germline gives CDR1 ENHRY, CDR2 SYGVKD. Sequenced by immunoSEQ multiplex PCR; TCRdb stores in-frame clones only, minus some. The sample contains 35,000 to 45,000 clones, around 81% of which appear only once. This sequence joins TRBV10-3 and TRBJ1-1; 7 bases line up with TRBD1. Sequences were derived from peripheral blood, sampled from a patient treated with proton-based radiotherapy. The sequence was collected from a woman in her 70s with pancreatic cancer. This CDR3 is CAISAGTANTEAFF. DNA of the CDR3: TGTGCCATCAGTGCGGGGACAGCGAACACTGAAGCTTTCTTT.